A single sample gave rise to the 26 T cell receptor beta chains below, sequenced in a study of glioma-infiltrating T cells. The iRepertoire nested amplicon-rescue multiplex PCR amplified TCR alpha and beta CDR3s from RNA. TCRdb analysed the multiplex PCR reads with MiXCR anew, one entry per CDR3 protein. The sample records about 400,000 distinct CDR3 sequences, 41% being singletons. Source material: glioma tissue, nonneoplastic brain tissue, or PBMCs (not recorded which). These receptors came from a human donor with low-grade glioma or glioblastoma, undergoing nonglioma brain surgery, or in good health (not recorded which).

V gene TRBV29-1 combines with J gene TRBJ2-3, with 11 nucleotides matching TRBD2. V shed 6 bases, J shed 0 bases, and the junction held 5 bases outside the gene matches. The CDR3 length is 15 residues. Germline-derived CDR1 and CDR2 are SQVTM and ANQGSEA. The CDR3: CSVSRTSGSTDTQYF. CDR3 sequence (DNA): TGCAGCGTATCCCGGACTAGCGGGAGCACAGATACGCAGTATTTT.

About this clonotype: This clone may be a read error of a much larger clone one base away. The rearrangement uses TRBV28 and TRBJ1-1; no clear D gene. In germline, CDR1 is MDHEN, CDR2 SYDVKM. This CDR3 comprises 15 residues. This CDR3 reads CASSRADVMNTEALF. CDR3 sequence (DNA): TGTGCCAGCAGTCGGGCAGACGTCATGAACACTGAAGCTTTATTT.

As to this clonotype: One end of the junction varies from germline; a read error may be responsible. J is TRBJ1-1 and V is TRBV6-5, with D maybe TRBD1 (6 bases). This CDR3 contains 13 residues. The germline V gene encodes CDR1 MNHEY and CDR2 SVGAGI. The chain's CDR3 is CASEGGINTETFF. Written as DNA, the CDR3 is TGTGCCAGCGAGGGGGGGATAAACACTGAAACTTTCTTT.

This clonotype was counted at least ten times. Germline and junction disagree at one end, which may indicate a read error. CDR3 in DNA: TGTGCCACCAGCAGAAGTCGGGTTGACACGGAGTGGTTCTTT. Its protein product is CATSRSRVDTEWFF. J is TRBJ2-1 and V is TRBV15; the D is unclear. Germline values: CDR1 LNHNV, CDR2 YYDKDF (reference sequence). The CDR3 contains 14 residues. Drawing the rest from reference TRBV15 and TRBJ2-1, the complete variable domain is DAMVIQNPRYQVTQFGKPVTLSCSQTLNHNVMYWYQQKSSQAPKLLFHYYDKDFNNEADTPDNFQSRRPNTSFCFLDIRSPGLGDTAMYLCATSRSRVDTEWFFGPGTRLTVL.

This clonotype occurred once. It may be a read error: a sequence one base away is much more abundant. V and J are TRBV20-1 and TRBJ2-1; 8 bases agree with TRBD2. Germline CDR1 and CDR2: DFQATT and SNEGSKA (reference sequence). This CDR3 has 13 residues. The CDR3 reads CSHRRAGVNEEFF. CDR3 coding DNA: TGCAGTCACCGCCGAGCGGGAGTTAATGAGGAGTTCTTC.

This clonotype was picked up many times. The CDR3 DNA is TGTGCCAGCAGTTTTCGTGGTAAGGCAGGGATAAAGAACACTGAAGCTTTCTTT. It translates to CASSFRGKAGIKNTEAFF. V usage is TRBV28 and J usage is TRBJ1-1; weak D call: TRBD1 (5 bases). The CDR3 consists of 18 residues. With 3 bases removed from V and 1 base from J, the gap between germline ends came to 21 bases. The germline gives CDR1 MDHEN, CDR2 SYDVKM.

This clonotype was counted a few times. The rearrangement joins TRBV6-5 to TRBJ1-2, with 7 nucleotides matching TRBD1. The germline V gene encodes CDR1 MNHEY and CDR2 SVGAGI. The CDR3 covers 15 residues. Losses at the gene ends were 2 bases for V and 3 bases for J; bases not matched to a gene: 6. The CDR3 loop reads CASSYPRGWDYGYTF. The CDR3 DNA is TGTGCCAGCAGTTACCCCAGGGGGTGGGACTATGGCTACACCTTC.

In this sample, this clonotype turned up once. One base away lies a much larger clone, so this may be a sequencing read error. V usage is TRBV28 and J usage is TRBJ1-4, with D possibly TRBD1 on 5 matching bases. Germline CDR1 reads MDHEN; CDR2 reads SYDVKM. CDR3 length: 13 amino acids. CDR3 bases: TGTGACAGCAGCGGGGTCTGGGGGGAAAAACTGTTTTTT. It specifies CDSSGVWGEKLFF.

This clonotype was seen a handful of times. The chain uses TRBV20-1 and TRBJ2-7; no reliable D call. Germline V gene lookup returns CDR1 DFQATT and CDR2 SNEGSKA (reference sequence). Trimming removed 1 base from V and 7 bases from J, with 11 bases in between. The CDR3 is 12 residues long. The CDR3 nucleotides are TGCAGTGCTAGAGGGGGTCCCAGGGAGCAGTACTTC. Translated: CSARGGPREQYF.

This clonotype turned up a few times. In DNA form, the CDR3 reads TGTGCCAGCCCCGGGGGTAGCGGGCGATTCAATGAGCAGTTCTTC. It encodes CASPGGSGRFNEQFF. The chain couples TRBV7-9 to TRBJ2-1; 7 bases agree with TRBD2. J gave up 6 bases and V 8 bases, and 13 bases lay outside the gene matches. Looked up from germline, CDR1 is SEHNR and CDR2 is FQNEAQ (reference sequence). This CDR3 region has 15 residues.

In this sample, this clonotype turned up many times. One junction end disagrees with the germline gene, perhaps due to a read error. The gene calls are TRBV27 and TRBJ1-6, with 9 bases identical to TRBD1. CDR1 is MNHEY and CDR2 is SMNVEV in the germline V gene (reference sequence). The CDR3 sequence is 15 residues long. Written as DNA, the CDR3 is TGTGCCAGCAGAAACAGGGGGCTCGGGGATTCGCCCCTCCACTTT. Its protein is CASRNRGLGDSPLHF.

The chain is built from TRBV2 and TRBJ2-2; no reliable D call. V was cut by 6 bases and J by 6 bases, with 11 bases left in between. Germline CDR1 SNHLY, CDR2 FYNNEI. The CDR3 has 13 amino acids. The DNA of the CDR3 is TGTGCCAGCAGAGCCAGGAGTGCCGGGGAGCTGTTTTTT. Protein sequence: CASRARSAGELFF.

The sample holds a few counts of this clonotype. V is TRBV18 and J is TRBJ1-5; 9 bases line up with TRBD1. The germline gives CDR1 KGHSH, CDR2 LQKENI. This CDR3 is 15 amino acids long. V shed 5 bases, J shed 4 bases, and the junction held 6 bases outside the gene matches. Here the CDR3 reads CASSSQGQGNQPQHF. CDR3 coding DNA: TGTGCCAGCTCATCTCAAGGACAGGGGAATCAGCCCCAGCATTTT.

This rearrangement joins TRBV24-1 to TRBJ2-2; D is ambiguous. Germline V gene sequence: CDR1 KGHDR, CDR2 SFDVKD. The CDR3 sequence is 17 residues long. V lost 4 bases and J lost 4, with 18 bases in between. CDR3 bases: TGTGCCACCAGTGAACGTCTAACGGCCTACGGCACCGGGGAGCTGTTTTTT. Amino acid sequence: CATSERLTAYGTGELFF.

The chain couples TRBV28 to TRBJ2-1, with 7 bases aligning to TRBD2. V gave up 3 bases and J gave up 8 bases; unmatched junction bases: 4. The CDR3 spans 13 residues. Germline V gene data show CDR1 as MDHEN and CDR2 as SYDVKM. The CDR3 region is CASSLRELDEQFF. Here the CDR3 DNA reads TGTGCCAGCAGTTTGCGGGAGCTGGATGAGCAGTTCTTC.

This chain links TRBV5-6 with TRBJ2-7; TRBD1 agrees at 7 bases. Losses at the gene ends were 4 bases for V and 1 base for J; bases not matched to a gene: 5. This CDR3 contains 14 residues. The germline V gene encodes CDR1 SGHDT and CDR2 YYEEEE. CDR3 in amino acids: CASSIQGVSYEQYF. CDR3 sequence (DNA): TGTGCCAGCAGCATCCAGGGGGTGTCCTACGAGCAGTACTTC.

The V call is TRBV11-2, the J call TRBJ1-6; maybe TRBD1 (5 bases). Trimming shortened V by 5 bases and J by 4 bases, and 21 bases separated the two germline ends. Germline CDR1 and CDR2: SGHAT and FQNNGV. The CDR3 is made up of 18 amino acids. Here the CDR3 reads CASSKMGWDGGYNSPLHF. The DNA for the CDR3 is TGTGCCAGCAGCAAAATGGGATGGGACGGTGGATATAATTCACCCCTCCACTTT.

The genes are TRBV4-1 and TRBJ1-1; D is undetermined. CDR3 length: 13 residues. V was shortened by 0 bases and J by 8 bases, with 10 bases between the two germline ends. Germline assignment: CDR1 MGHRA and CDR2 YSYEKL. The CDR3 DNA sequence: TGCGCCAGCAGCCAAGAAGGGCCTCGGGAAGCTTTCTTT. This sequence encodes CASSQEGPREAFF.

In this sample, this clonotype turned up a few times. This chain connects TRBV7-6 to TRBJ1-2; D perhaps matches TRBD1 (6 bases). V shed 5 bases and J shed 6 bases, with 16 bases lying between them. CDR1 is SGHVS, CDR2 FNYEAQ, per germline. This CDR3 region has 14 residues. The CDR3 DNA is TGTGCCAGCAGCCACCTGGGGGGCTTGGATGGCTACACCTTC. Protein product: CASSHLGGLDGYTF.

The sample holds a few counts of this clonotype. The V call is TRBV20-1, the J call TRBJ1-2; D may be TRBD1 (5 bases). V was pared by 1 base and J by 9 bases, with 18 bases between. The CDR3 sequence is 14 residues long. CDR1 and CDR2 (germline): DFQATT, SNEGSKA (reference sequence). The CDR3 nucleotides are TGCAGTGCTAGAGTTAAAGGCGGGACTAGTCGCTACACCTTC. The encoded protein is CSARVKGGTSRYTF.

This clonotype showed up just a few times. The chain recombines TRBV2 with TRBJ2-5, with D tentatively TRBD1 (5 bases). CDR3 length: 11 amino acids. Trimming left V 8 bases short and J 2 bases short, with 6 bases between. Per the germline V gene, CDR1 is SNHLY and CDR2 is FYNNEI. Written as DNA, the CDR3 is TGTGCCAGCGACAGACAAGAGACCCAGTACTTC. Residues: CASDRQETQYF.

This clonotype showed up just a few times. J is TRBJ2-3 and V is TRBV4-1, with 9 bases lining up with TRBD1. V gave up 4 bases and J gave up 3 bases; unmatched junction bases: 2. This CDR3 has 14 amino acids. The germline V gene encodes CDR1 MGHRA and CDR2 YSYEKL. CDR3 sequence (DNA): TGCGCCAGCAGCCGTGGGACAGGGACAGATACGCAGTATTTT. The encoded protein is CASSRGTGTDTQYF.

Comment on this clonotype: A much larger clone lies one base from this, so it may be a read error. The chain uses TRBV6-2 or TRBV6-3 and TRBJ1-5; D gene unclear. CDR1 is MNHEY and CDR2 is SVGEGT in the germline V gene. The CDR3 is 14 residues long. Trimming stripped 9 bases from V and 4 bases from J, with 16 bases between. Here the CDR3 reads CARTPRGENQPQHF. DNA for the CDR3: TGTGCCAGAACCCCGCGGGGAGAGAATCAGCCCCAGCATTTT.

This clonotype was recorded at least ten times. The J gene is TRBJ1-1, the V gene TRBV6-2 or TRBV6-3; TRBD1 aligns across 8 bases. After removal of 4 bases from V and 3 bases from J, the junction contained 16 bases not matched to a gene. The CDR3 spans 18 residues. CDR1 is MNHEY, CDR2 SVGEGT, per germline. CDR3 in amino acids: CASSLLTGEKRSDTEAFF. The CDR3, as DNA: TGTGCCAGCAGTTTGTTGACAGGGGAGAAGAGATCGGACACTGAAGCTTTCTTT.

V and J are TRBV11-1 and TRBJ2-2; D not resolved. Trimming took 7 bases from V and 5 from J, leaving 8 bases between them. Germline assignment: CDR1 SGHAT and CDR2 FQDESV (reference sequence). The CDR3 runs to 12 residues. The chain's CDR3 is CASKQSTGELFF. For the CDR3, the DNA is TGTGCCAGCAAGCAGTCTACCGGGGAGCTGTTTTTT. Drawing the rest from reference TRBV11-1 and TRBJ2-2, the complete variable domain is EAEVAQSPRYKITEKSQAVAFWCDPISGHATLYWYRQILGQGPELLVQFQDESVVDDSQLPKDRFSAERLKGVDSTLKIQPAELGDSAMYLCASKQSTGELFFGEGSRLTVL.

Remarks on this clonotype: A single base separates this from a much larger clone, so it may be a read error. In DNA, the CDR3 is TGTGCCAGCAGGGCCTCGGGACAGAAAAATTACAATGAGCAGTTCTTC. Translating it yields CASRASGQKNYNEQFF. The chain is built from TRBV6-2 or TRBV6-3 and TRBJ2-1, with 7 bases aligning to TRBD1. Germline V gives CDR1 MNHEY, CDR2 SVGEGT. After removal of 6 bases from V and 4 bases from J, the junction contained 12 bases not matched to a gene. This CDR3 is 16 amino acids long.